This TCR beta chain stems from a study of T cells in localized non-small cell lung cancer. TCRdb keeps only in-frame clones here, not all; method: immunoSEQ multiplex PCR. The profile shows around 70,000 clones, approximately 84% of them singletons. The source was peripheral blood, collected before any cancer treatment. The origin of this receptor is a female donor older than 55 with stage I lung adenocarcinoma.

The CDR3 DNA follows: TGTGCCAGCAGCGATACTTCAGGGGCTTACGAGCAGTACTTC. It specifies CASSDTSGAYEQYF. This chain joins TRBV2 and TRBJ2-7; possible D gene TRBD1, 6 bases. Germline CDR1 reads SNHLY; CDR2 reads FYNNEI. This CDR3 spans 14 amino acids. V lost 6 bases and J 4 bases, leaving 16 bases between the germline ends.